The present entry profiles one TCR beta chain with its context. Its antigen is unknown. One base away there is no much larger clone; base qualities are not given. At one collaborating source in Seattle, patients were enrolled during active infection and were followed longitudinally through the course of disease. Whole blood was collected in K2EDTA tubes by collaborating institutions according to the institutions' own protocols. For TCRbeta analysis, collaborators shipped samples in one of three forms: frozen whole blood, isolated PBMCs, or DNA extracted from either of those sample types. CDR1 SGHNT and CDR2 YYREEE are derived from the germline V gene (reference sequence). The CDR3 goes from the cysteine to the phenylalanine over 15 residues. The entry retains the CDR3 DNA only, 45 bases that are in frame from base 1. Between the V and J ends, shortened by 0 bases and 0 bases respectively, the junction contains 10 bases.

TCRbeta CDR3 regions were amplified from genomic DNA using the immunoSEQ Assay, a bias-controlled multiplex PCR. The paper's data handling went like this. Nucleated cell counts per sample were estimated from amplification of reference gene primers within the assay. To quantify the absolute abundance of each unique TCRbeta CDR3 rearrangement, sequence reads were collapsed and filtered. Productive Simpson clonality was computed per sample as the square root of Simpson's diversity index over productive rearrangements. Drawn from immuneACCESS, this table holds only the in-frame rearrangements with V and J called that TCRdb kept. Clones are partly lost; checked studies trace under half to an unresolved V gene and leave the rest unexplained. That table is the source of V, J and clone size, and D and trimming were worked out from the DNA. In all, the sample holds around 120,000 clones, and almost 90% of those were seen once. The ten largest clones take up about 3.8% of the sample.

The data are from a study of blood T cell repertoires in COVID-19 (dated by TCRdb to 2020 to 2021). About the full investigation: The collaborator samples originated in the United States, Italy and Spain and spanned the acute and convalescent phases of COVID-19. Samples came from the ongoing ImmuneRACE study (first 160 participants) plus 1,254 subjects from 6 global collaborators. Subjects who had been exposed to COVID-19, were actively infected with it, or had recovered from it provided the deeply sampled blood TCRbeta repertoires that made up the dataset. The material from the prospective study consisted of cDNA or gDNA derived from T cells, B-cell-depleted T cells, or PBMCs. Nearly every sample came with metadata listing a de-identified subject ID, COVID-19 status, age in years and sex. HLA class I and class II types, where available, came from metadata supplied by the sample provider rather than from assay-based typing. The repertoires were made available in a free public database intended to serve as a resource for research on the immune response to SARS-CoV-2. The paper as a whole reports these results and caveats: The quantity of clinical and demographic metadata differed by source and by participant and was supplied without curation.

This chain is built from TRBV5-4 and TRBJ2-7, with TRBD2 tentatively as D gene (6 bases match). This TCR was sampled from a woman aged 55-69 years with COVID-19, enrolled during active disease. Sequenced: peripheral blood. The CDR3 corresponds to CASSLDGGSSYEQYF. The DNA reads TGTGCCAGCAGCTTGGACGGGGGTTCCTCCTACGAGCAGTACTTC.